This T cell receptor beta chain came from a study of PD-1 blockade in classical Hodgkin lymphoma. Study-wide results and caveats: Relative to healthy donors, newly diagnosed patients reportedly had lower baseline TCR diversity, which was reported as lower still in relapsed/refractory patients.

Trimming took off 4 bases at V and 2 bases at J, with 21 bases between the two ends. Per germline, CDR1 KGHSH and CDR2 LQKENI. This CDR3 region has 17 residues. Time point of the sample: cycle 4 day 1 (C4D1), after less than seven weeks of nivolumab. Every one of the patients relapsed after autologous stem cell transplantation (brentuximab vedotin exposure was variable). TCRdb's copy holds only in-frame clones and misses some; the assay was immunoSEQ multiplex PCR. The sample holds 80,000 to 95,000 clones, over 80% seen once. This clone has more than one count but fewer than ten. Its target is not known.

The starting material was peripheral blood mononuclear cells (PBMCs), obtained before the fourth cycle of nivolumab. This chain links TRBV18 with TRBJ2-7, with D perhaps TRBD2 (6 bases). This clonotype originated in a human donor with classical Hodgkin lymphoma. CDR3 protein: CASSQPGVRGTPYEQYF. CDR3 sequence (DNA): TGTGCCAGCTCACAACCTGGAGTCCGAGGGACTCCCTACGAGCAGTACTTC.